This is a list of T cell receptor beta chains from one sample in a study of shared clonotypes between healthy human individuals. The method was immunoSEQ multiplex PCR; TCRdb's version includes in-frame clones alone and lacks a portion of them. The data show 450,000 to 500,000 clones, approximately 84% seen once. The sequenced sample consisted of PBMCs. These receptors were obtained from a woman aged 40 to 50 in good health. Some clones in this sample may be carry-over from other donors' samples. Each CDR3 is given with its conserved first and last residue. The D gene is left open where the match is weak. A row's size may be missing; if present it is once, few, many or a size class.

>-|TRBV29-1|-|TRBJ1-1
TGCAGCGTTGAACGGGTTAGCACTGAAGCTCTCTTT
CSVERVSTEALF
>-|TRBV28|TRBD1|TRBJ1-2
TGTGCCAGCAGTTCTACCCTAGGACAGGGCGACTATGGCTACACCTTC
CASSSTLGQGDYGYTF
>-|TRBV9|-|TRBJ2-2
TGTGCCAGCAGCGGCCGGATCCTAGGGAACACCGGGGAGCTGTTTTTT
CASSGRILGNTGELFF
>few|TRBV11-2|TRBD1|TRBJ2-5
TGTGCCAGCAGCTCCACGGGACAGGGGACAGAGACCCAGTACTTC
CASSSTGQGTETQYF
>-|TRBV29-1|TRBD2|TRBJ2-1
TGCAGCTCTAGGACTAGCGGGAGGGGTAATGAGCAGTTCTTC
CSSRTSGRGNEQFF
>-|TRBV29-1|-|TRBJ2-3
TGCAGCGTTGAAGTCAGCACAGATACGCAGTATTTT
CSVEVSTDTQYF
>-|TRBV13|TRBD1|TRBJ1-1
TGTGCCAGCAGCCCAGAGAACCCCAGGGGGACTGAAGCTTTCTTT
CASSPENPRGTEAFF
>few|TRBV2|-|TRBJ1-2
TGTGCCAGCAGTGAAGAGTCCTATGGCTACACCTTC
CASSEESYGYTF
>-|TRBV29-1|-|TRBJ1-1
TGCAGCGCCCGGAACACTGAAGCTTTCTTT
CSARNTEAFF
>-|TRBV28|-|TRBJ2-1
TGTGCCAGCAGCCGACCGCCGGTAGATGAGCAGTTCTTC
CASSRPPVDEQFF
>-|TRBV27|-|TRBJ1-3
TGTGCCAGCAGTTCTACGTGGGCCTCTGGAAACACCATATATTTT
CASSSTWASGNTIYF
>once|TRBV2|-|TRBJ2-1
TGTGCCAGCAGTGTTGCAGGGAACAATGAGCAGTTCTTC
CASSVAGNNEQFF
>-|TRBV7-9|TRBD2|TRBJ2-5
TGTGCGGGGGGGAGGGATGAGACCCAGTACTTC
CAGGRDETQYF
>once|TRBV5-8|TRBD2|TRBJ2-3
TGTGCCAGCAGCTTGGCGCTAGCGGGAGGACCACATATACTCACAGATACGCAGTATTTT
CASSLALAGGPHILTDTQYF
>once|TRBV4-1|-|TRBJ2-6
TGCGCCAGCAGCCATAAGCCCGGACGGAACTCTGGGGCCAACGTCCTGACTTTC
CASSHKPGRNSGANVLTF
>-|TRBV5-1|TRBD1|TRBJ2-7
TGCGCCAGCAGCTCACAGGGGTACGAGCAGTACTTC
CASSSQGYEQYF
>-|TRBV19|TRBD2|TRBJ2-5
TGTGCCAGTAGTTGGCTAGCGGGAAGTGGGACCCAGTACTTC
CASSWLAGSGTQYF
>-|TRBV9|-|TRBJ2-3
TGTGCCAGCAGCGTAGCGGATACGCAGTATTTT
CASSVADTQYF
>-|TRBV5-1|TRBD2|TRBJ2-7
TGCGCCAGCAGCTTGGCCCTAGCGGGAGGCGCCTACGAGCAGTACTTC
CASSLALAGGAYEQYF
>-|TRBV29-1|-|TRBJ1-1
TGCAGCGTTGCACAGCGATTACTTATTAACACTGAAGCTTTCTTT
CSVAQRLLINTEAFF
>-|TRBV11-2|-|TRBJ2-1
TGTGCCAGCAGCCCACCCGTGCGGGTTGCCTCCTACAATGAGCAGTTCTTC
CASSPPVRVASYNEQFF
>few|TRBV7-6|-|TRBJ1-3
TGTGCCAGCAGCTTAGGTGTAAGGGGAAACACCATATATTTT
CASSLGVRGNTIYF
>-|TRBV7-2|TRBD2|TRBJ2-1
TGTGCCAGCAGCTTAGCCCCCCTACTAGCGGGATCTTACAATGAGCAGTTCTTC
CASSLAPLLAGSYNEQFF
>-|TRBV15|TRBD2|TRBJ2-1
TGTGCCACCAGCAGAGATAGAGCTAGCGGGGTCTACAATGAGCAGTTCTTC
CATSRDRASGVYNEQFF
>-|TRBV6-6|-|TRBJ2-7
TGTGCCAGCAGTTGGCAGACTTCCTACGAGCAGTACTTC
CASSWQTSYEQYF
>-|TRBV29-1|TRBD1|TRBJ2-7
TGCAGCGTTGCTCTGACAGGGGCGAGGTACGAGCAGTACTTC
CSVALTGARYEQYF
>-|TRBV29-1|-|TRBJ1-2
TGCAGCGTTGTGAACAGGGTCCATTCTAACTATGGCTACACCTTC
CSVVNRVHSNYGYTF
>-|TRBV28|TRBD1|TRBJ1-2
TGTGCCAGCAGTTCAGGGGGCGCGGATGGCTACACCTTC
CASSSGGADGYTF
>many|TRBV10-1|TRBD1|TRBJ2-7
TGCGCCAGCAGTGAGACGACAGGGGCCCTGGACGAGCAGTACTTC
CASSETTGALDEQYF
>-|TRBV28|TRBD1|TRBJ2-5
TGTGCCAGCAGTTTCATCCGGGACAGGGTGCGAGAGACCCAGTACTTC
CASSFIRDRVRETQYF
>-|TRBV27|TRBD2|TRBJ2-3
TGTGCCAGCAGCCCGGAGCTAGCGGTTGAGGACACAGATACGCAGTATTTT
CASSPELAVEDTDTQYF